The rows below give T cell receptor beta chains drawn from one sample of a study of blood T cell repertoires in COVID-19. The protocol was immunoSEQ multiplex PCR, while the TCRdb copy is restricted to in-frame clones and leaves out a portion. The sample shows approximately 240,000 clones, roughly 80% of them seen only once. Sequencing used peripheral blood. All receptors derive from a woman older than 75 with active or convalescent COVID-19. CDR3s include the opening cysteine and the closing phenylalanine or tryptophan. D genes are given only for firm matches. Size is omitted from some rows. Given values are once, few, many or a class for expanded clones.

cdr3_nt	cdr3_aa	j_call	d_call	v_call	clone_size
TGTGCCAGCACTATCCCCACAGGGGGCGCGGAGAAGGGGGCCAACGTCCTGACTTTC	CASTIPTGGAEKGANVLTF	TRBJ2-6	TRBD1	TRBV6-8	.
TGTGCGAGCGGTGGCCCCCAAGAGACCCAGTACTTC	CASGGPQETQYF	TRBJ2-5	.	TRBV6-6	.
TGTGCCAGCAGTGTTACAGCGGGGGTTCATAGCACCGGGGAGCTGTTTTTT	CASSVTAGVHSTGELFF	TRBJ2-2	TRBD2	TRBV2	.
TGTGCCAGCAGCCTCCATTGGGGCGAAGTACTAGCGGGAGCTGGGGAGCAGTACTTC	CASSLHWGEVLAGAGEQYF	TRBJ2-7	TRBD2	TRBV3-1/TRBV3-2	.
TGTGCCAGCAGTTCCCTAGCGGGAGTTTACAATGAGCAGTTCTTC	CASSSLAGVYNEQFF	TRBJ2-1	TRBD2	TRBV6-2/TRBV6-3	once
TGTGCCACCGAAGGTCAGGCAGCTAATCAGCCCCAGCATTTT	CATEGQAANQPQHF	TRBJ1-5	.	TRBV28	.
TGTGCCAGCAGTCCCACTTTGGGAGGGAGAGGCTACACCTTC	CASSPTLGGRGYTF	TRBJ1-2	.	TRBV2	.
TGTGCCAGCAGTCCACCGGGACAGGGGGGGTATGGCTACACCTTC	CASSPPGQGGYGYTF	TRBJ1-2	TRBD1	TRBV28	.
TGCGCCAGCAGTGCGGGGGAGCTGTTTTTT	CASSAGELFF	TRBJ2-2	.	TRBV10-2	.
TGCGCCAGCAGCCAAGATGCCCTAGCGGGAGCTCGAAACGAGCAGTACTTC	CASSQDALAGARNEQYF	TRBJ2-7	TRBD2	TRBV4-1	.
TGCAGTGCTAGTACGTCAGCGGGCAGCTCCTACAATGAGCAGTTCTTC	CSASTSAGSSYNEQFF	TRBJ2-1	.	TRBV20-1	.
TGTGCCAGCAGCCCACCGGACAGCATTTATGGCTACACCTTC	CASSPPDSIYGYTF	TRBJ1-2	.	TRBV28	.
TGTGCCAGCAGCCAGGAGGGTGCAACTAATGAAAAACTGTTTTTT	CASSQEGATNEKLFF	TRBJ1-4	.	TRBV28	.
TGCAGTGCTAGAGGCTTGACTAGCCAGTACTTC	CSARGLTSQYF	TRBJ2-7	TRBD2	TRBV20-1	once
TGTGCCAGCAGCTTAGCCGGGGGGACAGGAGAAAAACTGTTTTTT	CASSLAGGTGEKLFF	TRBJ1-4	TRBD1	TRBV7-9	.
TGTGCCAGCAGTTCACAGGGGGCGGTGGAAAAACTGTTTTTT	CASSSQGAVEKLFF	TRBJ1-4	TRBD1	TRBV7-2	.
TGTGCCAGCAGTCCCCCTCTCGGACACGTTAATGGCTACACCTTC	CASSPPLGHVNGYTF	TRBJ1-2	.	TRBV28	.
TGTGCCAGTAGTATTGATACATCTAGCACAGATACGCAGTATTTT	CASSIDTSSTDTQYF	TRBJ2-3	.	TRBV19	.
TGTGCCATTTCAGGGGGCAACACGTACAATGAGCAGTTCTTC	CAISGGNTYNEQFF	TRBJ2-1	TRBD1	TRBV6-5	.
TGTGCCAGCAGCTCCTCGAGCACCACAGATACGCAGTATTTT	CASSSSSTTDTQYF	TRBJ2-3	.	TRBV7-2	.
TGTGCCAGCAGCTCGCCACGACTAGCGGGGGGAAATTACAATGAGCAGTTCTTC	CASSSPRLAGGNYNEQFF	TRBJ2-1	TRBD2	TRBV7-2	.
TGTGCCAGCAGTGGACAGAAAGACGAACAGGGGGCAAACTATGGCTACACCTTC	CASSGQKDEQGANYGYTF	TRBJ1-2	TRBD1	TRBV6-1	.
TGTGCCACCAGCAGATACAGGGGGCGGGATGAAAAACTGTTTTTT	CATSRYRGRDEKLFF	TRBJ1-4	TRBD1	TRBV15	.
TGCGCCAGCAGAGGACTAGCGGGACCGGTCACCGGGGAGCTGTTTTTT	CASRGLAGPVTGELFF	TRBJ2-2	TRBD2	TRBV5-1	.
TGCGCCAGTTCGACAGGGGATGTTAGTCAGCCCCAGCATTTT	CASSTGDVSQPQHF	TRBJ1-5	TRBD1	TRBV5-1	.
TGCGCCAGCAGCCAATCACAAAATAATGAAAAACTGTTTTTT	CASSQSQNNEKLFF	TRBJ1-4	.	TRBV4-1	.
TGCAGTGCTAGTCGGCAGGGGGAGGGCTACACCTTC	CSASRQGEGYTF	TRBJ1-2	TRBD1	TRBV20-1	few
TGCGCCAGCAGCTTGGCAGGAGGCCCGGAATCACCCCTCCACTTT	CASSLAGGPESPLHF	TRBJ1-6	.	TRBV5-1	few
TGTGCCAGCAGTCGGACTAGCGGGGTCTCCTACGAGCAGTACTTC	CASSRTSGVSYEQYF	TRBJ2-7	TRBD2	TRBV2	once
TGTGCCATCAGTAAGTCGGGCGGACAGAGCTCTGGAAACACCATATATTTT	CAISKSGGQSSGNTIYF	TRBJ1-3	.	TRBV10-3	.
TGTGCCAGCAGTCAGGCAGCTAACTATGGCTACACCTTC	CASSQAANYGYTF	TRBJ1-2	.	TRBV12-3/TRBV12-4	.